Shown below are 18 T cell receptor beta chains from a single sample sequenced in a study of shared clonotypes between healthy human individuals. Some clones are missing from TCRdb's copy, which holds only in-frame ones; the method was immunoSEQ multiplex PCR. Of about 2.4 million clones in the sample, roughly nine tenths were seen once. The sequenced material came from naive CD4+ T cells sorted from blood. Subset denoted: CD45RA+ positively selected. The receptors shown here come from a man younger than 35 in good health.

This chain joins TRBV7-9 and TRBJ1-2; TRBD1 matches 8 bases. V shed 5 bases, J shed 8 bases, and the junction held 7 bases outside the gene matches. The CDR3 totals 13 residues. The V gene's germline CDR1 is SEHNR and CDR2 FQNEAQ (reference sequence). The CDR3 DNA sequence: TGTGCCAGCAGCCTACAGGGGGAAGAAGGCTACACCTTC. Translation gives CASSLQGEEGYTF.

The chain carries TRBV18 and TRBJ2-7; D is possibly TRBD1 (5 bases). Germline V gives CDR1 KGHSH, CDR2 LQKENI. This CDR3 region has 15 residues. The V end was cut by 0 bases, the J end by 2 bases, with 11 bases between. CDR3 sequence reads: CASSPPNDRTYEQYF. CDR3 nucleotide sequence: TGTGCCAGCTCACCACCGAACGACAGAACCTACGAGCAGTACTTC.

J is TRBJ2-7 and V is TRBV5-1; TRBD2 is a possible D gene (6 bases). The V end lost 0 bases, the J end lost 5 bases, and 15 bases lay between the germline ends. CDR1 and CDR2 (germline): SGHRS, YFSETQ. This CDR3 comprises 15 residues. The chain's CDR3 is CASSLGREPKDEQYF. DNA for the CDR3: TGCGCCAGCAGCTTGGGACGGGAGCCTAAGGACGAGCAGTACTTC.

The chain carries TRBV5-4 and TRBJ1-2, with D tentatively TRBD1 (5 bases). Trimming took off 0 bases at V and 7 bases at J, with 13 bases between the two ends. The CDR3 totals 14 residues. The V gene's germline CDR1 is SGHNT and CDR2 YYREEE (reference sequence). The CDR3 nucleotides read TGTGCCAGCAGCTTGGTGGGGAGGGACGCTGGCTACACCTTC. This sequence encodes CASSLVGRDAGYTF.

The chain employs TRBV5-1 and TRBJ2-5; no reliable D call. The V and J ends lost 0 bases and 1 base respectively, with 10 bases between them. The CDR3 loop spans 15 amino acids. The germline V gene has CDR1 SGHRS and CDR2 YFSETQ. CDR3 protein: CASSLVGRTQETQYF. CDR3 in DNA: TGCGCCAGCAGCTTGGTGGGCAGGACCCAAGAGACCCAGTACTTC.

This chain connects TRBV19 to TRBJ1-1, with 8 bases aligning to TRBD1. The CDR3 extends over 15 amino acids. The V gene's germline CDR1 is LNHDA and CDR2 SQIVND (reference sequence). Here the CDR3 DNA reads TGTGCTACTACAAGGGCGACAGGGGTTAGGACTGAAGCTTTCTTT. Protein product: CATTRATGVRTEAFF.

The chain joins TRBV10-1 to TRBJ2-1; 9 bases match TRBD2. The germline CDR1 and CDR2 sequences are WNHNN and SYGVQD (reference sequence). The CDR3 length is 16 residues. The ends lost 6 bases at V and 2 bases at J; junction bases unmatched: 8. CDR3 sequence (DNA): TGCGCCAGCAGCAAGCGGGTAGCGGGGGCCTACAATGAGCAGTTCTTC. Protein: CASSKRVAGAYNEQFF.

The chain joins TRBV2 to TRBJ1-2; D uncertain. CDR3 size: 12 residues. V was shortened by 5 bases and J by 4 bases, with 8 bases between the two germline ends. Looked up from germline, CDR1 is SNHLY and CDR2 is FYNNEI. CDR3 bases: TGTGCCAGCAGTCGGCACCTCTATGGCTACACCTTC. This sequence encodes CASSRHLYGYTF.

This CDR3 reads CASSSDTLGGSPLHF. As DNA, the CDR3 is TGTGCCAGCAGCTCCGACACACTAGGAGGTTCACCCCTCCACTTT. The chain carries TRBV5-4 and TRBJ1-6, with D uncertain. Germline CDR1 reads SGHNT; CDR2 reads YYREEE (reference sequence). CDR3 length: 15 amino acids. Trimming shortened V by 3 bases and J by 9 bases, and 16 bases separated the two germline ends.

This clone was recorded a few times. The chain uses TRBV7-9 and TRBJ1-2; no firm D call. The V gene's germline CDR1 is SEHNR and CDR2 FQNEAQ (reference sequence). The CDR3 extends over 12 amino acids. The ends were cut back, 2 bases at V and 8 bases at J, with 9 bases in the middle. In DNA, the CDR3 is TGTGCCAGCAGCTTACAAGGGTTAGGCTACACCTTC. It encodes CASSLQGLGYTF.

The chain combines TRBV10-3 with TRBJ2-4; TRBD1 matches at 11 bases. V lost 2 bases, J lost 7 bases, and 16 bases stayed unmatched. Germline assignment: CDR1 ENHRY and CDR2 SYGVKD. The CDR3 is 19 residues long. The CDR3 here is CAISEGVPGQGENDNIQYF. In nucleotides, the CDR3 is TGTGCCATCAGTGAGGGCGTTCCGGGACAGGGGGAAAATGATAACATTCAGTACTTC.

The V gene is TRBV10-3, the J gene TRBJ1-1; 10 bases align to TRBD1. This CDR3 spans 17 amino acids. The J segment lost 4 bases and the V segment lost 6 bases, leaving 14 bases of the junction unmatched. Looked up from germline, CDR1 is ENHRY and CDR2 is SYGVKD. CDR3 sequence: CAISGRRQGAIGTEAFF. DNA of the CDR3: TGTGCCATCAGCGGCCGTCGACAGGGGGCTATTGGCACTGAAGCTTTCTTT.

This rearrangement joins TRBV5-6 to TRBJ2-3; D remains unclear. CDR1 is SGHDT and CDR2 is YYEEEE in the germline V gene. Trimming pared 0 bases from V and 2 bases from J, leaving 7 bases between. This CDR3 is 14 amino acids long. The CDR3 sequence is CASSLGGYTDTQYF. CDR3 nucleotides: TGTGCCAGCAGCTTGGGTGGGTACACAGATACGCAGTATTTT.

The chain links TRBV6-1 to TRBJ2-5; D is perhaps TRBD1 (6 bases). V was trimmed by 10 bases and J by 1 base, leaving 13 bases between them. The CDR3 has 13 amino acids. Germline V lookup: CDR1 MNHNS, CDR2 SASEGT. The CDR3 nucleotides read TGTGCCACCTCCCAACAGGGCCAAGAGACCCAGTACTTC. It encodes CATSQQGQETQYF.

The V and J genes are TRBV18 and TRBJ2-3; 9 bases agree with TRBD1. V lost 2 bases and J lost 14; bases outside the gene matches: 5. CDR3 length: 12 amino acids. In germline, CDR1 is KGHSH, CDR2 LQKENI. The CDR3 sequence: CASSPGTGRPYF. The CDR3 nucleotides are TGTGCCAGCTCACCAGGGACAGGGCGGCCGTATTTT.

Turning to this clone: Different DNA sequences within this sample yield the same CDR3. The rearrangement joins TRBV19 to TRBJ1-6, with no clear D. Germline lookup yields CDR1 LNHDA and CDR2 SQIVND (reference sequence). With 1 base removed from V and 7 bases from J, the gap between germline ends came to 11 bases. The CDR3 loop spans 15 amino acids. CDR3 coding DNA: TGTGCCAGTAGTATAGGGGAGTTCTTAAATTCACCCCTCCACTTT. Translation: CASSIGEFLNSPLHF.

The chain couples TRBV5-6 to TRBJ2-7; D unresolved. Germline V gene sequence: CDR1 SGHDT, CDR2 YYEEEE. Trimming shortened V by 2 bases and J by 6 bases, and 12 bases separated the two germline ends. This CDR3 has 13 residues. In DNA, the CDR3 is TGTGCCAGCAGCTTTGGGCGGACGGTCGAGCAGTACTTC. This gives the protein CASSFGRTVEQYF.

The chain links TRBV2 to TRBJ2-7; no clear D. V lost 2 bases and J lost 1, with 15 bases in between. The CDR3 totals 16 residues. The germline CDR1 and CDR2 sequences are SNHLY and FYNNEI. The CDR3 sequence is CASSESGRPVSYEQYF. CDR3 nucleotide sequence: TGTGCCAGCAGTGAAAGTGGTCGACCGGTTTCCTACGAGCAGTACTTC.